Listed below are T cell receptor beta chains from one sample, sequenced in a study of post-analysis software for immune sequencing data. TCRdb fed the PCR reads into MiXCR, producing one record per CDR3 protein. Of a few hundred thousand distinct CDR3 sequences in the sample, less than 40% were seen once. Source material: blood. Receptors were obtained from a girl under 18 with multiple sclerosis. Each CDR3 is given with its conserved first and last residue. Each record gives: J gene, D gene, clone size, V gene, CDR3 protein, CDR3 DNA. A D gene is named only where the DNA matches it firmly. Only part of the rows carry a size: once, few, many, or a class if the clone is expanded.

j_call: TRBJ1-2; d_call: NA; clone_size: few; v_call: TRBV7-8; cdr3_aa: CASSLENTYYGYTF; cdr3_nt: TGTGCCAGCAGCTTAGAGAACACCTACTATGGCTACACCTTC
j_call: TRBJ2-5; d_call: NA; clone_size: NA; v_call: TRBV7-9; cdr3_aa: CASSLPARETQYF; cdr3_nt: TGTGCCAGCAGCTTACCCGCCCGGGAGACCCAGTACTTC
j_call: TRBJ1-2; d_call: NA; clone_size: NA; v_call: TRBV6-6; cdr3_aa: CASRPDLGYTF; cdr3_nt: TGTGCCAGCAGACCCGACCTCGGCTACACCTTC
j_call: TRBJ2-5; d_call: TRBD1; clone_size: many; v_call: TRBV20-1; cdr3_aa: CSARTGEETQYF; cdr3_nt: TGCAGTGCCCGGACAGGGGAAGAGACCCAGTACTTC
j_call: TRBJ1-5; d_call: NA; clone_size: few; v_call: TRBV18; cdr3_aa: CASSPSGGTNQPQHF; cdr3_nt: TGTGCCAGCTCACCCAGCGGGGGGACCAATCAGCCCCAGCATTTT
j_call: TRBJ2-5; d_call: NA; clone_size: NA; v_call: TRBV7-2; cdr3_aa: CASSFAGELETQYF; cdr3_nt: TGTGCCAGCAGCTTCGCAGGGGAGTTAGAGACCCAGTACTTC
j_call: TRBJ2-1; d_call: TRBD2; clone_size: NA; v_call: TRBV5-1; cdr3_aa: CASSLGSSGSIYEQFF; cdr3_nt: TGCGCCAGCAGCTTGGGCTCTAGCGGGAGTATCTATGAGCAGTTCTTC
j_call: TRBJ1-1; d_call: NA; clone_size: NA; v_call: TRBV12-3/TRBV12-4; cdr3_aa: CATMWGHDAEAFF; cdr3_nt: TGTGCCACCATGTGGGGCCATGACGCTGAAGCTTTCTTT
j_call: TRBJ2-1; d_call: TRBD2; clone_size: NA; v_call: TRBV20-1; cdr3_aa: CSARAGGLYNEQFF; cdr3_nt: TGCAGTGCTAGAGCGGGGGGGCTTTACAATGAGCAGTTCTTC
j_call: TRBJ1-1; d_call: NA; clone_size: once; v_call: TRBV18; cdr3_aa: CASSRRQEVMNTEAFF; cdr3_nt: TGTGCCAGCTCACGAAGACAGGAGGTGATGAACACTGAAGCTTTCTTT
j_call: TRBJ2-7; d_call: TRBD1; clone_size: NA; v_call: TRBV5-1; cdr3_aa: CASSSGQGTFIYEQYF; cdr3_nt: TGCGCCAGCAGCTCCGGACAGGGGACCTTCATTTACGAGCAGTACTTC
j_call: TRBJ2-1; d_call: NA; clone_size: few; v_call: TRBV7-9; cdr3_aa: CASSLADGRHEQFF; cdr3_nt: TGTGCCAGCAGCTTAGCCGACGGTCGGCATGAGCAGTTCTTC
j_call: TRBJ2-3; d_call: TRBD2; clone_size: NA; v_call: TRBV5-6; cdr3_aa: CASSWWSGGIADTQYF; cdr3_nt: TGTGCCAGCAGCTGGTGGTCGGGGGGGATCGCAGATACGCAGTATTTT
j_call: TRBJ1-2; d_call: NA; clone_size: NA; v_call: TRBV27; cdr3_aa: CASSLKRGADYSYTF; cdr3_nt: TGTGCCAGCAGTTTAAAGCGGGGGGCCGACTATAGCTACACCTTC
j_call: TRBJ2-3; d_call: NA; clone_size: few; v_call: TRBV4-2; cdr3_aa: CASSQDDPSDTQYF; cdr3_nt: TGTGCCAGCAGCCAAGATGACCCCAGTGATACGCAGTATTTT
j_call: TRBJ2-3; d_call: TRBD1; clone_size: NA; v_call: TRBV7-9; cdr3_aa: CASSRNTGVRGTDTQDF; cdr3_nt: TGTGCCAGCAGCCGTAACACAGGGGTAAGGGGCACAGATACGCAGGATTTT
j_call: TRBJ2-5; d_call: NA; clone_size: NA; v_call: TRBV3-1; cdr3_aa: CASSRPMYQETQYF; cdr3_nt: TGTGCCAGCAGCCGCCCCATGTACCAAGAGACCCAGTACTTC
j_call: TRBJ1-1; d_call: NA; clone_size: few; v_call: TRBV15; cdr3_aa: CATSSNKVGAFF; cdr3_nt: TGTGCCACCAGCAGCAATAAGGTCGGAGCTTTCTTT
j_call: TRBJ2-1; d_call: TRBD1; clone_size: NA; v_call: TRBV4-1; cdr3_aa: CASSDAGTGTGSYNEQFF; cdr3_nt: TGCGCCAGCAGCGACGCAGGAACCGGGACAGGGAGCTACAATGAGCAGTTCTTC
j_call: TRBJ2-3; d_call: TRBD2; clone_size: once; v_call: TRBV5-1; cdr3_aa: CASSPNEAGLADTQYF; cdr3_nt: TGCGCCAGCAGCCCTAACGAAGCGGGGTTGGCAGATACGCAGTATTTT
j_call: TRBJ1-2; d_call: TRBD1; clone_size: NA; v_call: TRBV4-3; cdr3_aa: CASSQPGTGFGGYTF; cdr3_nt: TGCGCCAGCAGCCAGCCGGGGACAGGGTTCGGCGGCTACACCTTC
j_call: TRBJ2-1; d_call: NA; clone_size: NA; v_call: TRBV20-1; cdr3_aa: CSASSTPLWGQFF; cdr3_nt: TGCAGTGCTAGTAGCACTCCTCTCTGGGGGCAGTTCTTC
j_call: TRBJ2-7; d_call: NA; clone_size: NA; v_call: TRBV29-1; cdr3_aa: CSVVSGQGIAYEQYF; cdr3_nt: TGCAGCGTTGTCAGTGGGCAGGGGATTGCCTACGAGCAGTACTTC
j_call: TRBJ2-2; d_call: NA; clone_size: NA; v_call: TRBV5-1; cdr3_aa: CASSLTTGGGEELFF; cdr3_nt: TGCGCCAGCAGCTTGACTACAGGAGGCGGCGAGGAGCTGTTTTTT